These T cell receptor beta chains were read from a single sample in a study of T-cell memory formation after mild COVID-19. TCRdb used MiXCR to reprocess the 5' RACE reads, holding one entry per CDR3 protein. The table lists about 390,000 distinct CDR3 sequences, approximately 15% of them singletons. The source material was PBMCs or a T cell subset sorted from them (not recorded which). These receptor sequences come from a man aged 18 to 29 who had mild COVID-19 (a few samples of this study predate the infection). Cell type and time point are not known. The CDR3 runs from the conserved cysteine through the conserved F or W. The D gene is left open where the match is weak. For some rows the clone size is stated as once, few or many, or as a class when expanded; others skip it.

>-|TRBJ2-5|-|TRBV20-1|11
CSLSGQETQYF
TGCAGTCTGAGCGGTCAAGAGACCCAGTACTTC
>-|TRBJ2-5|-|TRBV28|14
CASNGGQAKGPQYF
TGTGCCAGCAATGGAGGGCAGGCGAAGGGGCCCCAGTACTTC
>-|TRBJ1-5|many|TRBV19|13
CASRSYSHQPQHF
TGTGCCAGTAGATCATATAGTCATCAGCCCCAGCATTTT
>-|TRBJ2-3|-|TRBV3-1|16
CASSLLLERSTDTQYF
TGTGCCAGCAGCCTATTACTAGAGAGAAGCACAGATACGCAGTATTTT
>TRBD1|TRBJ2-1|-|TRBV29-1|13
CSVGGDRGNEQFF
TGCAGCGTTGGCGGGGACAGGGGGAATGAGCAGTTCTTC
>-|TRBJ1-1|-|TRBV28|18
CASHLELRGGLMNTEAFF
TGTGCCAGCCACCTGGAATTACGTGGAGGCCTCATGAACACTGAAGCTTTCTTT
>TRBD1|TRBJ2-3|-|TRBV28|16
CASSFLGQALTDTQYF
TGTGCCAGCAGTTTCCTTGGACAGGCCCTCACAGATACGCAGTATTTT
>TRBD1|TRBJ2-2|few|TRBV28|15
CASSPWTGGTGELFF
TGTGCCAGCAGTCCATGGACAGGTGGCACCGGGGAGCTGTTTTTT
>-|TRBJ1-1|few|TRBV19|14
CASSMGGKGTEAFF
TGTGCCAGTAGTATGGGGGGGAAGGGTACTGAAGCTTTCTTT
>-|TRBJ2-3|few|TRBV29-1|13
CSVDRRVGDTQYF
TGCAGCGTTGACCGACGGGTGGGAGATACGCAGTATTTT
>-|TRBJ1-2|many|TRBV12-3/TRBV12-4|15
CASSRMVVENYGYTF
TGTGCCAGCTCCCGGATGGTTGTAGAGAACTATGGCTACACCTTC
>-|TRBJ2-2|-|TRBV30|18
CAWSFTGTNFLVTGELFF
TGTGCCTGGAGTTTTACCGGGACGAACTTCCTGGTCACCGGGGAGCTGTTTTTT
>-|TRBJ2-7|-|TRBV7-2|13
CASSRDTPYEQYF
TGTGCCAGCTCGCGGGACACACCCTACGAGCAGTACTTC
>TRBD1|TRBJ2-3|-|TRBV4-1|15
CASSQRQGNTDTQYF
TGCGCCAGCAGTCAAAGACAGGGGAACACAGATACGCAGTATTTT
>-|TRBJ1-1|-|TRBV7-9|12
CASNLGGTEAFF
TGTGCCAGCAACTTGGGTGGGACTGAAGCTTTCTTT
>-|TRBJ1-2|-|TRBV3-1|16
CASSQDYRPTNYGYTF
TGTGCCAGCAGCCAAGATTACAGGCCTACTAACTATGGCTACACCTTC
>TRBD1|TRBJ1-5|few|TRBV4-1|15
CASSRDRGRNQPQHF
TGCGCCAGCAGCCGTGACAGGGGACGCAATCAGCCCCAGCATTTT
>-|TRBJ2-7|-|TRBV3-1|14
CASSPLTYLYEQYF
TGTGCCAGCAGCCCCCTTACATACCTCTACGAGCAGTACTTC
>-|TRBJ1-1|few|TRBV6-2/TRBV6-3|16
CASSYSTGSINTEAFF
TGTGCCAGCAGTTATAGTACGGGGAGTATCAACACTGAAGCTTTCTTT
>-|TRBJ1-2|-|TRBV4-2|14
CASTYNRGANGYTF
TGTGCCAGCACTTACAATAGGGGGGCTAATGGCTACACCTTC
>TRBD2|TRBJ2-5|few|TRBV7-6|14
CASNPRRGGETQYF
TGTGCCAGCAACCCCCGGCGCGGGGGGGAGACCCAGTACTTC
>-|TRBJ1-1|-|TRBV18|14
CASSPVTVNTEAFF
TGTGCCAGCTCACCCGTGACAGTGAACACTGAAGCTTTCTTT
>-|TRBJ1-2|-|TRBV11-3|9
CASRPAFTF
TGTGCCAGCAGGCCAGCGTTCACCTTC
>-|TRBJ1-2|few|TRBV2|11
CASGGAHGYTF
TGTGCCAGCGGGGGGGCCCATGGCTACACCTTC
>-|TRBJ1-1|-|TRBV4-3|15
CASSRGGRENTEAFF
TGCGCCAGCAGCCGGGGGGGCAGGGAGAACACTGAAGCTTTCTTT
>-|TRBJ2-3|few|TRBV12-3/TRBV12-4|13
CASRKIRTDTQYF
TGTGCCAGCAGGAAGATTCGCACAGATACGCAGTATTTT
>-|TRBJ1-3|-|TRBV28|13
CGGGAGSGNTIYF
TGTGGTGGGGGGGCCGGCTCTGGAAACACCATATATTTT
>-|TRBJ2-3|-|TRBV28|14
CASSFRLGADTQYF
TGTGCCAGTTCATTCCGGCTCGGGGCAGATACGCAGTATTTT
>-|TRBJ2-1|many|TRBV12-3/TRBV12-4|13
CASIYGGINEQFF
TGTGCCAGCATCTACGGGGGTATCAATGAGCAGTTCTTC
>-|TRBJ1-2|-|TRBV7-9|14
CASSPTTMGYGYTF
TGTGCCAGCAGCCCGACCACTATGGGCTATGGCTACACCTTC
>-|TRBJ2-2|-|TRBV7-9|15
CASSNIQGSTGELFF
TGTGCCAGCAGCAATATCCAGGGATCAACCGGGGAGCTGTTTTTT
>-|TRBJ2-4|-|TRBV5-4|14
CASSQWGQGNIQYF
TGTGCCAGCAGCCAATGGGGCCAGGGGAACATTCAGTACTTC
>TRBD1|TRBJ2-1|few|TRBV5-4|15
CASSFRQGNYNEQFF
TGTGCCAGCAGCTTCAGACAGGGCAACTACAATGAGCAGTTCTTC
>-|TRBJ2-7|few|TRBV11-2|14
CASSLDRGRDEQYF
TGTGCCAGCAGCTTAGATCGGGGGAGAGACGAGCAGTACTTC
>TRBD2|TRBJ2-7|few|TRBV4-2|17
CASSQEGGAGGNYEQYF
TGTGCCAGCAGCCAAGAGGGTGGAGCGGGGGGGAACTACGAGCAGTACTTC
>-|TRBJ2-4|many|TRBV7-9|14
CASSSALAKNIQYF
TGTGCCAGCAGCTCGGCTCTAGCCAAAAACATTCAGTACTTC
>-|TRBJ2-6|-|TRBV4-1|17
CASSQGRGFSGANVLTF
TGCGCCAGCAGCCAAGGCAGGGGATTCTCTGGGGCCAACGTCCTGACTTTC
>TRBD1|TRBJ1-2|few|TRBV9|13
CASSGGRGLHYTF
TGTGCCAGCAGCGGCGGCAGGGGGCTTCACTACACCTTC
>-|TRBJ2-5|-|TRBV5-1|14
CASSVDGGLETQYF
TGCGCCAGCAGCGTGGATGGGGGGCTAGAGACCCAGTACTTC
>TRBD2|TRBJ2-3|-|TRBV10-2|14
CASSIAGKTDTQYF
TGCGCCAGCAGCATAGCGGGGAAAACAGATACGCAGTATTTT
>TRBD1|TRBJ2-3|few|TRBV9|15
CASSVWTGGTDTQYF
TGTGCCAGCAGCGTTTGGACAGGGGGCACAGATACGCAGTATTTT
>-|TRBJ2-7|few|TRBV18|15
CASSPRSGTKNEQYF
TGTGCCAGCTCACCACGATCGGGCACGAAAAACGAGCAGTACTTC
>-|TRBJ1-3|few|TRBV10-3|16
CAISESSGSSGNTIYF
TGTGCCATCAGTGAGTCGAGCGGGAGCTCTGGAAACACCATATATTTT
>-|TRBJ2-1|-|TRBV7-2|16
CASSLGPGGVKNEQFF
TGTGCCAGCAGCCTGGGGCCTGGCGGGGTGAAAAATGAGCAGTTCTTC
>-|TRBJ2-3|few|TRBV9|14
CASSVVSAPDTQYF
TGTGCCAGCAGCGTAGTGTCAGCCCCAGATACGCAGTATTTT